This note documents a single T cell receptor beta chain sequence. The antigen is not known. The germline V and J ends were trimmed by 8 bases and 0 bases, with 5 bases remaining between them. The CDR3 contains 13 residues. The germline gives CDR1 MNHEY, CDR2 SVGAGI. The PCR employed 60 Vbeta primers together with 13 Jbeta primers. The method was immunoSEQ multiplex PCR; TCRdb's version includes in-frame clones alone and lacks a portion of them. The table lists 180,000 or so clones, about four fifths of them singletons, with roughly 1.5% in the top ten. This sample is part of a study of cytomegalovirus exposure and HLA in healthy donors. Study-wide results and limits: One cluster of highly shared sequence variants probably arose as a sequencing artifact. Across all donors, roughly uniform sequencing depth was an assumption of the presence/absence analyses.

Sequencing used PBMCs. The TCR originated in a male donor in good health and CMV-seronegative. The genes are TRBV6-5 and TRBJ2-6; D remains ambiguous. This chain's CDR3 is CASRYSGANVLTF. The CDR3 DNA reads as TGTGCCAGCCGCTACTCTGGGGCCAACGTCCTGACTTTC.